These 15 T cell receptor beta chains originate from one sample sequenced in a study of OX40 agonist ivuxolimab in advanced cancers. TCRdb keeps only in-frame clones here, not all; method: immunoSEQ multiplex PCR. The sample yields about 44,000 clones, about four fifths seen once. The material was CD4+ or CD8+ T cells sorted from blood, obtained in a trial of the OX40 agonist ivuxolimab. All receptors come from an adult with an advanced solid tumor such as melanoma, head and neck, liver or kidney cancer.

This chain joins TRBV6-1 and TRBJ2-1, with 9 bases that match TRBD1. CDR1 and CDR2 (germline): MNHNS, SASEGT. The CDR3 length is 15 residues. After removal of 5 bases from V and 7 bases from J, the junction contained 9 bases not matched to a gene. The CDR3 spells CASSQSGQGWNEQFF. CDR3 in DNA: TGTGCCAGCAGTCAGTCCGGACAGGGGTGGAATGAGCAGTTCTTC.

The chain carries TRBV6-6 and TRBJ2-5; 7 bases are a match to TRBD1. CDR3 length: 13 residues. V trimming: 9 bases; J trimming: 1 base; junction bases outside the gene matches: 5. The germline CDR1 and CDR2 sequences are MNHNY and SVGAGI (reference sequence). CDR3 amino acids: CASNRGLQETQYF. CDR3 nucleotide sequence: TGTGCCAGTAACAGGGGCCTCCAAGAGACCCAGTACTTC.

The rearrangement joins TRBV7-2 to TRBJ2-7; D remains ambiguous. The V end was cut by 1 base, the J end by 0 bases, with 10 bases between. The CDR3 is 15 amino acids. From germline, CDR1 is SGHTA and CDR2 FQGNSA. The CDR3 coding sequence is TGTGCCAGCAGCTTAGGATCCACGAGCTCCTACGAGCAGTACTTC. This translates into CASSLGSTSSYEQYF. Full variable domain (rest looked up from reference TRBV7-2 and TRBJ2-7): GAGVSQSPSNKVTEKGKDVELRCDPISGHTALYWYRQSLGQGLEFLIYFQGNSAPDKSGLPSDRFSAERTGGSVSTLTIQRTQQEDSAVYLCASSLGSTSSYEQYFGPGTRLTVT.

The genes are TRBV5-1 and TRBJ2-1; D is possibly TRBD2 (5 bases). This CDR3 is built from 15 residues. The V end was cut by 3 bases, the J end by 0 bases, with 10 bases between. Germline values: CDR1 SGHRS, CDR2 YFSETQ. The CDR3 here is CASSSSSDSYNEQFF. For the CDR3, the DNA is TGCGCCAGCAGCTCTAGCTCTGACTCCTACAATGAGCAGTTCTTC.

CDR3 sequence reads: CASSSGTSGYNEQFF. CDR3 nucleotide sequence: TGTGCCAGCAGCTCCGGGACTAGCGGCTACAATGAGCAGTTCTTC. The gene calls are TRBV5-6 and TRBJ2-1; 11 bases are a match to TRBD2. CDR1 is SGHDT and CDR2 is YYEEEE in the germline V gene. CDR3 length: 15 amino acids. With 3 bases clipped from V and 3 bases from J, the junction kept 2 bases outside the gene matches. The variable domain in full, with the rest retrieved from reference TRBV5-6 and TRBJ2-1, is DAGVTQSPTHLIKTRGQQVTLRCSPKSGHDTVSWYQQALGQGPQFIFQYYEEEERQRGNFPDRFSGHQFPNYSSELNVNALLLGDSALYLCASSSGTSGYNEQFFGPGTRLTVL.

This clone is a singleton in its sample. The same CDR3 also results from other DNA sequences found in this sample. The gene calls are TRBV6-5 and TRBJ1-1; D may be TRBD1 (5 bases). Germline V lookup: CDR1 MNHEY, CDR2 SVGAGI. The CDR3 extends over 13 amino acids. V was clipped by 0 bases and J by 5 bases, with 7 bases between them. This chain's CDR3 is CASSYSGGTEAFF. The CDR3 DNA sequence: TGTGCCAGCAGTTACTCGGGGGGGACTGAAGCTTTCTTT.

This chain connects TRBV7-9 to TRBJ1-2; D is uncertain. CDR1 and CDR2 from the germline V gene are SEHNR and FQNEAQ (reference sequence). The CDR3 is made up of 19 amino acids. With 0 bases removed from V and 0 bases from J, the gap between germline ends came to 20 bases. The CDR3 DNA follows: TGTGCCAGCAGCTTAGCCACAGCATGGAAGGGAGGCTCTAACTATGGCTACACCTTC. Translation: CASSLATAWKGGSNYGYTF.

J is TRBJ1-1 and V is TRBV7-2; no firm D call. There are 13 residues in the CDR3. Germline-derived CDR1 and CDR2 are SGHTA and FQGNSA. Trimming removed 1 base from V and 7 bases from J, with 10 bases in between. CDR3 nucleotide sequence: TGTGCCAGCAGCTTAGATCGGGGTGATGAAGCTTTCTTT. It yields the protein CASSLDRGDEAFF.

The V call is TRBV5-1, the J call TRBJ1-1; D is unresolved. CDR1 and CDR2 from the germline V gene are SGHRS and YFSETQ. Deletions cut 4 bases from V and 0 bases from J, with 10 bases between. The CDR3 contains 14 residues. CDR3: CASSPAPVNTEAFF. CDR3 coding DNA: TGCGCCAGCAGCCCCGCACCCGTGAACACTGAAGCTTTCTTT. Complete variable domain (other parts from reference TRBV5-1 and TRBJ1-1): KAGVTQTPRYLIKTRGQQVTLSCSPISGHRSVSWYQQTPGQGLQFLFEYFSETQRNKGNFPGRFSGRQFSNSRSEMNVSTLELGDSALYLCASSPAPVNTEAFFGQGTRLTVV.

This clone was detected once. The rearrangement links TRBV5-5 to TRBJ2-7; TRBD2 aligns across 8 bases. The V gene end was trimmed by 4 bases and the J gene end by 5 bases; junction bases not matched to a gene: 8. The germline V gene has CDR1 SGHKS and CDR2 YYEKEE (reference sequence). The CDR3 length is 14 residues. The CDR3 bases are TGTGCCAGCAGCCTTAGCGGGATTGTCCACGAGCAGTACTTC. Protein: CASSLSGIVHEQYF.

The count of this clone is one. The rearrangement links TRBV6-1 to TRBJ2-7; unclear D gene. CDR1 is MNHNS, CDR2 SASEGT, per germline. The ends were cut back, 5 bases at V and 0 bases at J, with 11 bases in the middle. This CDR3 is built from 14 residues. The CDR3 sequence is CASSPGYFSYEQYF. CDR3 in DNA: TGTGCCAGCAGTCCGGGTTACTTCTCCTACGAGCAGTACTTC.

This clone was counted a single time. The CDR3 bases are TGCAGCGTTGTACAGGGGTGGGCTGGAAACACCATATATTTT. This codes for CSVVQGWAGNTIYF. The V and J genes are TRBV29-1 and TRBJ1-3, with TRBD1 identical over 7 bases. J lost 2 bases, V lost 4 bases, and 5 bases had no gene match. This CDR3 is built from 14 residues. CDR1 SQVTM and CDR2 ANQGSEA come from the germline V gene. The entire variable domain, with the rest obtained from reference TRBV29-1 and TRBJ1-3, is as follows: SAVISQKPSRDICQRGTSLTIQCQVDSQVTMMFWYRQQPGQSLTLIATANQGSEATYESGFVIDKFPISRPNLTFSTLTVSNMSPEDSSIYLCSVVQGWAGNTIYFGEGSWLTVV.

The CDR3 protein is CASSQVYRSSYEQYF. As DNA, the CDR3 is TGCGCCAGCAGCCAAGTGTATAGGAGCTCCTACGAGCAGTACTTC. This rearrangement joins TRBV4-1 to TRBJ2-7, with no clear D. In germline, CDR1 is MGHRA, CDR2 YSYEKL. The CDR3 length is 15 residues. The germline V and J ends were trimmed by 1 base and 0 bases, with 10 bases remaining between them.

The CDR3 sequence: CASSDSGVGTEAFF. The CDR3 DNA is TGTGCCAGCTCTGACTCAGGGGTGGGCACTGAAGCTTTCTTT. This chain connects TRBV18 to TRBJ1-1, with TRBD1 as a possible D gene (6 bases). Germline CDR1 is KGHSH and CDR2 is LQKENI. The CDR3 has 14 residues. Trimming removed 6 bases at V and 4 bases at J, with 15 bases between.

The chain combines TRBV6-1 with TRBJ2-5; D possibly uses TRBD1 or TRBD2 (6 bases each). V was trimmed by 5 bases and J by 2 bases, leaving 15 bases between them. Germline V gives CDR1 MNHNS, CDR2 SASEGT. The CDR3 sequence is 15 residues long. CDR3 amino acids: CASSQGLGGQETQYF. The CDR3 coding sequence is TGTGCCAGCAGTCAGGGGCTAGGGGGGCAAGAGACCCAGTACTTC.